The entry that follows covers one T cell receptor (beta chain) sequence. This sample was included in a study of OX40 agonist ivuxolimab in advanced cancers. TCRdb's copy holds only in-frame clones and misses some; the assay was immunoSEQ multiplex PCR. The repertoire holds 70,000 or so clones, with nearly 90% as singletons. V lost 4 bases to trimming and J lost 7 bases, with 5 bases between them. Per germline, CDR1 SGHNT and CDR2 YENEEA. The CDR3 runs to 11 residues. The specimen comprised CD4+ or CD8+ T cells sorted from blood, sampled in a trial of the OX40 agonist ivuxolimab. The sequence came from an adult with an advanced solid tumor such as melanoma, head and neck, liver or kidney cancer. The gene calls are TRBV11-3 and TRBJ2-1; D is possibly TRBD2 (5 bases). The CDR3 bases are TGTGCCAGCAGCTGGGAGAATGAGCAGTTCTTC. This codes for CASSWENEQFF.